This TCR beta chain emerged from a study of control samples from healthy donors and cancer patients. The CDR3 loop spans 13 amino acids. Germline values: CDR1 LGHNA, CDR2 YSLEER. V shed 5 bases and J shed 4 bases, with 11 bases lying between them. Profiled with immunoSEQ multiplex PCR; TCRdb holds only in-frame clones, not every one. The table has about 180,000 clones, 90% to 95% seen once. Source material: blood. The chain couples TRBV4-3 to TRBJ1-2; D is possibly TRBD1 (5 bases). The receptor was derived from a young man in good health. CDR3 region: CASSVGGAYGYTF. DNA for the CDR3: TGCGCCAGCAGCGTCGGGGGTGCCTATGGCTACACCTTC.